This is a list of T cell receptor beta chains from one sample in a study of cytomegalovirus exposure and HLA in healthy donors. Method: immunoSEQ multiplex PCR; TCRdb's copy keeps in-frame clones and lacks some. The sample lists about 97,000 clones; roughly 70% were seen once. The sequenced material came from PBMCs. These receptors originate from a man aged 50 to 59 in good health and CMV-seronegative. Each CDR3 is given with its conserved first and last residue. The D gene is left open where the match is weak. Where a row states a size, it is once, few, many or the class of an expanded clone; other rows omit it.

TRBJ1-2 TRBD1 . TRBV5-1 TGCGCCAGCACCCCGGGAGGGACAGGGTTTTATGGCTACACCTTC CASTPGGTGFYGYTF
TRBJ2-2 . . TRBV18 TGTGCCAGCTCACCCCGTCCAGGGAACGCCGGGGAGCTGTTTTTT CASSPRPGNAGELFF
TRBJ2-1 TRBD1 . TRBV6-6 TGTGCCAGCAGTTACGCCAGGGGGAATGAGCAGTTCTTC CASSYARGNEQFF
TRBJ1-1 TRBD1 . TRBV29-1 TGCAGCGTTAGGGGACAGGGAGACACTGAAGCTTTCTTT CSVRGQGDTEAFF
TRBJ2-1 . . TRBV6-1 TGTGCCAGCAGTGCCATAAACAGGGATGAGCAGTTCTTC CASSAINRDEQFF
TRBJ1-5 . . TRBV19 TGTGCCAGTAGTATAAACCCACAGGGTTCATTACAGCCCCAGCATTTT CASSINPQGSLQPQHF
TRBJ2-2 . . TRBV9 TGTGCCAGCAGCGTAGGGACTAATCGGGCCGGGGAGCTGTTTTTT CASSVGTNRAGELFF
TRBJ2-5 . . TRBV5-4 TGTGCCAGCAGCCCTCCGGGCCGGACTCAAGAGACCCAGTACTTC CASSPPGRTQETQYF
TRBJ1-4 . few TRBV7-8 TGTGCCAGCAGCCGCATGGCGGGGGCGGATGCAACTAATGAAAAACTGTTTTTT CASSRMAGADATNEKLFF
TRBJ2-2 . few TRBV7-8 TGTGCCAGCAGCTTAGAACAGGCCACCGGGGAGCTGTTTTTT CASSLEQATGELFF
TRBJ1-2 . . TRBV7-8 TGTGCCAGCAGCCCCAGAACGGGAGCTAACTATGGCTACACCTTC CASSPRTGANYGYTF
TRBJ2-5 . . TRBV12-5 TGTGCTAGTGGTTTGCGAGAGACCCAGTACTTC CASGLRETQYF
TRBJ2-4 TRBD2 . TRBV11-2 TGTGCCAGCACCCTGACTAGCGGGAGTGCGGGAAACATTCAGTACTTC CASTLTSGSAGNIQYF
TRBJ2-2 . once TRBV6-5 TGTGCCAGCAGTTACATTCCTTACACGAACACCGGGGAGCTGTTTTTT CASSYIPYTNTGELFF
TRBJ1-1 . . TRBV29-1 TGCAGCGTTTTCGTTCCTCCCTTGAACACTGAAGCTTTCTTT CSVFVPPLNTEAFF
TRBJ2-1 TRBD2 . TRBV15 TGTGCCACCAGCTGGACTAGCGGGGGCCTCGGTGAGCAGTTCTTC CATSWTSGGLGEQFF
TRBJ1-2 . few TRBV11-2 TGTGCCAGCAGCTTAGGACTTAATGAAGGCTACACCTTC CASSLGLNEGYTF
TRBJ1-5 TRBD1 . TRBV27 TGTGCCAGCAGTATTAGGACAGGGGTAAATCAGCCCCAGCATTTT CASSIRTGVNQPQHF
TRBJ2-1 TRBD2 . TRBV5-4 TGTGCCAGCAGCTCAAAGCGGGGGGGCATGGTAGGTGATGAGCAGTTCTTC CASSSKRGGMVGDEQFF
TRBJ1-4 . . TRBV7-9 TGTTCCAGCAGCCCCGGGGTCATCCCTTCTCAACTGTTTTTT CSSSPGVIPSQLFF
TRBJ2-7 TRBD1 . TRBV11-2 TGTGCCAGCGGAAGGGGGCAGGGGCTGAACGAGCAGTACTTC CASGRGQGLNEQYF
TRBJ1-5 TRBD1 . TRBV4-1 TGCGCCAGCAGCCAGCCCGGGACAGGGGGCCTTCAGCCCCAGCATTTT CASSQPGTGGLQPQHF
TRBJ2-7 TRBD2 . TRBV7-9 TGTGCCAGCAGCTCCTCTCTAGCGGGAGTATACGAGCAGTACTTC CASSSSLAGVYEQYF
TRBJ1-2 . . TRBV5-6 TGTGCCAGCAGCTTGGTAGGCAGGGCGTACTATGGCTACACCTTC CASSLVGRAYYGYTF
TRBJ2-7 TRBD1 . TRBV19 TGTGCCAGTAAGATACAGGGGACCACCTACGAGCAGTACTTC CASKIQGTTYEQYF
TRBJ2-1 TRBD2 . TRBV4-1 TGCGCCAGCAGCCAGACAGTCCGGGGAGGACTAGCGGGAGGTCGCAATGAGCAGTTCTTC CASSQTVRGGLAGGRNEQFF
TRBJ1-1 . few TRBV6-5 TGTGCCAGCAGTTACTTCGCTGGAGAGAACACTGAAGCTTTCTTT CASSYFAGENTEAFF
TRBJ1-6 . few TRBV30 TGTGCCTTACAGCCGGGACTTAGTTCACCCCTCCACTTT CALQPGLSSPLHF
TRBJ2-7 . . TRBV9 TGTGCCAGCAGCGTAGGGGCAGCTGCCTACGAGCAGTACTTC CASSVGAAAYEQYF
TRBJ2-5 . . TRBV2 TGTGCCAGCAGGGGGGGTGGCGAAGAGACCCAGTACTTC CASRGGGEETQYF
TRBJ1-6 TRBD1 . TRBV5-3 TGTGCCAGAAGCTTAGGGACAGGGGAATATTCACCCCTCCACTTT CARSLGTGEYSPLHF
TRBJ2-5 TRBD2 . TRBV2 TGTGCCAGCAGTGAACCGGGGGGATACCAAGAGACCCAGTACTTC CASSEPGGYQETQYF
TRBJ1-1 . . TRBV5-1 TGCGCCAGCAGCCAGACAGTGAACACTGAAGCTTTCTTT CASSQTVNTEAFF
TRBJ2-4 . . TRBV6-1 TGTGCCAGCAGTGAGGTACAGGGCCCCATTCAGTACTTC CASSEVQGPIQYF
TRBJ2-1 . . TRBV10-3 TGTGCCTCGGGGACTCGCCTCTCCTACAATGAGCAGTTCTTC CASGTRLSYNEQFF
TRBJ2-3 . once TRBV15 TGTGCCACCAGCAGAGAGTTACTAGCAGGGGATACGCAGTATTTT CATSRELLAGDTQYF
TRBJ1-1 . . TRBV7-9 TGTGCCAGCAGCTTATCAGGGAACACTGAAGCTTTCTTT CASSLSGNTEAFF
TRBJ2-1 TRBD2 . TRBV5-4 TGTGCCAGCAGCTGGGGGGGGACTTTTGACAATGAGCAGTTCTTC CASSWGGTFDNEQFF
TRBJ2-7 TRBD1 . TRBV5-4 TGTGCCAGCAGCCCACGACAGGGATCCTACGAGCAGTACTTC CASSPRQGSYEQYF
TRBJ2-5 TRBD2 . TRBV13 TGTGCCAGCAGCTATCCAAGGGGACTAGCGGGAGAAAAGCAGTACTTC CASSYPRGLAGEKQYF
TRBJ2-5 TRBD2 . TRBV6-6 TGTGCCAGCAGTTACCCTAGCGGGGGTGAGACCCAGTACTTC CASSYPSGGETQYF
TRBJ2-7 TRBD2 . TRBV6-1 TGTGCCAGCAGTGAAGCGACTAGCGGGGTGACCTACGAGCAGTACTTC CASSEATSGVTYEQYF
TRBJ2-7 . . TRBV9 TGTGCCAGCAGCGGTTCGGACATCCAAAGCCCCTACGAGCAGTACTTC CASSGSDIQSPYEQYF
TRBJ1-6 . . TRBV7-2 TGTGCCAGCAGCCCCCAACCCGGGCGGGGGAGTAATAATTCACCCCTCCACTTT CASSPQPGRGSNNSPLHF
TRBJ1-1 . . TRBV10-2 TGCGCCAGCAGTGAAGTTGGGAGCACTGAAGCTTTCTTT CASSEVGSTEAFF
TRBJ2-7 TRBD1 . TRBV15 TGTGCCACCAGCAGAGGTCTGACAGGGGGCAGATACGAGCAGTACTTC CATSRGLTGGRYEQYF
TRBJ2-5 TRBD2 . TRBV7-2 TGTGCCAGCAGCTCTCGGGGGGGGCCCCAAGAGACCCAGTACTTC CASSSRGGPQETQYF
TRBJ2-1 . . TRBV14 TGTGCCAGCAGCCGGACTCAGTACAATGAGCAGTTCTTC CASSRTQYNEQFF
TRBJ1-2 . . TRBV28 TGTGCCAGCACCTTAGGGGCAGGGCCTATGGCGGTCACCTTC CASTLGAGPMAVTF
TRBJ1-1 . . TRBV5-1 TGCGCCAGCAGCTTGATCCCTGTGAACACTGAAGCTTTCTTT CASSLIPVNTEAFF
TRBJ2-7 . few TRBV29-1 TGCAGCGTTGTGGAGGGTTCCTACGAGCAGTACTTC CSVVEGSYEQYF
TRBJ2-7 . . TRBV7-3 TGTGCCAGCAGCTCACGGATGGAGTACGAGCAGTACTTC CASSSRMEYEQYF
TRBJ2-2 . . TRBV6-5 TGTGCCAGCAGCCCCGAGGGGGTCCCCGGGGAGCTGTTTTTT CASSPEGVPGELFF
TRBJ2-5 TRBD2 . TRBV30 TGTGCCTGGAGTGGCGGGGGGGGAGGGGAGACCCAGTACTTC CAWSGGGGGETQYF
TRBJ2-7 TRBD1 . TRBV7-8 TGTGCCAGCAGCTTAGGCCCAGGGGGCTCCTACGAGCAGTACTTC CASSLGPGGSYEQYF
TRBJ2-3 . . TRBV5-6 TGTGCCAGCAGCTTGCCAGCGGGCCGCACAGATACGCAGTATTTT CASSLPAGRTDTQYF
TRBJ1-2 . . TRBV5-4 TGTGCCAGCAGCTTGTTACAGGGTGACTATGGCTACACCTTC CASSLLQGDYGYTF
TRBJ2-3 TRBD2 . TRBV5-1 TGCGCCAGCAGCTGGACTAGCGGGAGTTTGGCAGATACGCAGTATTTT CASSWTSGSLADTQYF
TRBJ2-1 . . TRBV19 TGTGCCAGTAGTATAGGTCTTAGTTGGAGCAATGAGCAGTTCTTC CASSIGLSWSNEQFF
TRBJ1-6 TRBD1 . TRBV6-5 TGTGCCAGCAGTTACGGACAGGGGAATTCACCCCTCCACTTT CASSYGQGNSPLHF